A selection of T cell receptor beta chains follows, all from one sample in a study of cytomegalovirus exposure and HLA in healthy donors. The protocol was immunoSEQ multiplex PCR, while the TCRdb copy is restricted to in-frame clones and leaves out a portion. The sample lists roughly 97,000 clones, around 10% occurring once. Sequencing used PBMCs. Receptors originate from a man between 45 and 60 years old in good health and CMV-seropositive. CDR3s include the opening cysteine and the closing phenylalanine or tryptophan. A D gene is named only where the DNA matches it firmly. Some rows mark clone size as missing; the rest say once, few, many or name a class of expanded clone.

v_gene: TRBV6-6; j_gene: TRBJ2-7; d_gene: TRBD2; abundance: few; CDR3aa: CASSLPGTTSYEQYF; CDR3nt: TGTGCCAGCAGTTTGCCCGGGACTACCTCCTACGAGCAGTACTTC
v_gene: TRBV10-3; j_gene: TRBJ1-5; d_gene: TRBD1; abundance: few; CDR3aa: CAIRKGGQGDNQPQHF; CDR3nt: TGTGCCATCAGAAAGGGGGGACAGGGCGACAATCAGCCCCAGCATTTT
v_gene: TRBV19; j_gene: TRBJ2-5; d_gene: .; abundance: .; CDR3aa: CASTPRAGPSETQYF; CDR3nt: TGTGCCAGTACCCCACGCGCAGGGCCTTCGGAGACCCAGTACTTC
v_gene: TRBV7-2; j_gene: TRBJ2-5; d_gene: TRBD1; abundance: .; CDR3aa: CASSPRQGFSETQYF; CDR3nt: TGTGCCAGCAGCCCACGACAGGGATTTTCAGAGACCCAGTACTTC
v_gene: TRBV29-1; j_gene: TRBJ1-2; d_gene: TRBD1; abundance: few; CDR3aa: CSVRPGGTHGYTF; CDR3nt: TGCAGCGTTCGACCAGGGGGGACACATGGCTACACCTTT
v_gene: TRBV10-2; j_gene: TRBJ1-2; d_gene: TRBD1; abundance: .; CDR3aa: CASSVGQGVYGYTF; CDR3nt: TGCGCCAGCAGTGTAGGACAGGGTGTCTATGGCTACACCTTC
v_gene: TRBV7-3; j_gene: TRBJ2-1; d_gene: .; abundance: many; CDR3aa: CASSLLGRGDNEQFF; CDR3nt: TGTGCCAGCAGCTTACTGGGCAGGGGGGACAATGAGCAGTTCTTC
v_gene: TRBV5-6; j_gene: TRBJ2-4; d_gene: TRBD1; abundance: few; CDR3aa: CASSWGQGDIQYF; CDR3nt: TGTGCCAGCAGCTGGGGACAGGGGGACATTCAGTACTTC
v_gene: TRBV19; j_gene: TRBJ2-5; d_gene: TRBD1; abundance: few; CDR3aa: CASRPTGGGETQYF; CDR3nt: TGTGCCAGTAGGCCGACAGGGGGAGGAGAGACCCAGTACTTC
v_gene: TRBV18; j_gene: TRBJ1-2; d_gene: .; abundance: .; CDR3aa: CASSPRAANYGYTF; CDR3nt: TGTGCCAGCTCACCACGGGCCGCTAACTATGGCTACACCTTC
v_gene: TRBV5-1; j_gene: TRBJ2-4; d_gene: .; abundance: few; CDR3aa: CASSLSGGPLQNIQYF; CDR3nt: TGCGCCAGCAGCTTGTCCGGAGGACCCCTCCAAAACATTCAGTACTTC
v_gene: TRBV15; j_gene: TRBJ1-1; d_gene: TRBD1; abundance: medium-sized; CDR3aa: CATSRVYGTAANTEAFF; CDR3nt: TGTGCCACCAGCAGAGTTTACGGGACAGCCGCGAACACTGAAGCTTTCTTT
v_gene: TRBV5-1; j_gene: TRBJ2-1; d_gene: TRBD1; abundance: .; CDR3aa: CASNIGTGSLYNEQFF; CDR3nt: TGCGCCAGCAACATCGGGACAGGGTCTCTCTACAATGAGCAGTTCTTC
v_gene: TRBV6-5; j_gene: TRBJ1-6; d_gene: TRBD1; abundance: .; CDR3aa: CASSWDSSYNSPLHF; CDR3nt: TGTGCCAGCAGTTGGGACAGCTCCTATAATTCACCCCTCCACTTT
v_gene: TRBV28; j_gene: TRBJ2-5; d_gene: .; abundance: .; CDR3aa: CASSLLKETQYF; CDR3nt: TGTGCCAGCAGTCTTTTAAAAGAGACCCAGTACTTC
v_gene: TRBV27; j_gene: TRBJ2-1; d_gene: .; abundance: .; CDR3aa: CASTQTSSSYNEQFF; CDR3nt: TGTGCCAGCACCCAAACATCCAGCTCCTACAATGAGCAGTTCTTC
v_gene: TRBV5-4; j_gene: TRBJ2-2; d_gene: TRBD2; abundance: few; CDR3aa: CASSDRASGRTGELFF; CDR3nt: TGTGCCAGCAGCGATAGGGCTAGCGGGAGAACCGGGGAGCTGTTTTTT
v_gene: TRBV5-6; j_gene: TRBJ1-2; d_gene: .; abundance: .; CDR3aa: CASSTRTGNYGYTF; CDR3nt: TGTGCCAGCAGCACCAGGACGGGAAACTATGGCTACACCTTC
v_gene: TRBV2; j_gene: TRBJ2-1; d_gene: .; abundance: few; CDR3aa: CASTFDIYNEQFF; CDR3nt: TGTGCCAGCACCTTTGACATTTACAATGAGCAGTTCTTC
v_gene: TRBV29-1; j_gene: TRBJ2-7; d_gene: TRBD2; abundance: .; CDR3aa: CSVFSGRVGEQYF; CDR3nt: TGCAGCGTTTTTAGCGGGAGGGTTGGCGAGCAGTACTTC
v_gene: TRBV2; j_gene: TRBJ1-4; d_gene: TRBD1; abundance: few; CDR3aa: CAGARGGTGNEKLFF; CDR3nt: TGTGCCGGGGCGAGGGGGGGGACAGGAAATGAAAAACTGTTTTTT
v_gene: TRBV19; j_gene: TRBJ2-2; d_gene: TRBD1; abundance: .; CDR3aa: CASLDRANTGELFF; CDR3nt: TGTGCCAGTCTGGACAGGGCGAACACCGGGGAGCTGTTTTTT
v_gene: TRBV5-1; j_gene: TRBJ1-1; d_gene: TRBD1; abundance: many; CDR3aa: CASSLSQGALEAFF; CDR3nt: TGCGCCAGCAGCTTGTCACAGGGGGCGCTTGAAGCTTTCTTT
v_gene: TRBV5-4; j_gene: TRBJ1-1; d_gene: .; abundance: few; CDR3aa: CASSGAMNTEAFF; CDR3nt: TGTGCCAGCAGCGGGGCGATGAACACTGAAGCTTTCTTT
v_gene: TRBV9; j_gene: TRBJ2-2; d_gene: TRBD2; abundance: few; CDR3aa: CASGLAGDLRTGELFF; CDR3nt: TGTGCCAGCGGACTAGCGGGGGACCTGAGGACCGGGGAGCTGTTTTTT
v_gene: TRBV28; j_gene: TRBJ2-1; d_gene: TRBD1; abundance: .; CDR3aa: CATQGAYNEQFF; CDR3nt: TGTGCCACCCAGGGGGCCTACAATGAGCAGTTCTTC
v_gene: TRBV6-5; j_gene: TRBJ2-3; d_gene: .; abundance: .; CDR3aa: CASSYTGTEDTQYF; CDR3nt: TGTGCCAGCAGTTACACGGGGACTGAAGATACGCAGTATTTT
v_gene: TRBV5-1; j_gene: TRBJ2-7; d_gene: .; abundance: few; CDR3aa: CASSLDGGAFSYEQYF; CDR3nt: TGCGCCAGCAGCTTGGACGGCGGCGCCTTCTCCTACGAGCAGTACTTC
v_gene: TRBV6-1; j_gene: TRBJ1-4; d_gene: .; abundance: .; CDR3aa: CASRRTVNEKLFF; CDR3nt: TGTGCCAGCAGGAGGACAGTGAATGAAAAACTGTTTTTT
v_gene: TRBV9; j_gene: TRBJ2-2; d_gene: TRBD1; abundance: few; CDR3aa: CASSDGTGYTGELFF; CDR3nt: TGTGCCAGCAGCGACGGGACAGGGTACACCGGGGAGCTGTTTTTT
v_gene: TRBV7-6; j_gene: TRBJ1-1; d_gene: .; abundance: few; CDR3aa: CASSQDSNTEAFF; CDR3nt: TGTGCCAGCAGCCAGGACTCGAACACTGAAGCTTTCTTT
v_gene: TRBV23-1; j_gene: TRBJ2-6; d_gene: .; abundance: few; CDR3aa: CASSQSSLPAGANVLTF; CDR3nt: TGCGCTAGCAGTCAATCGTCGCTGCCGGCTGGGGCCAACGTCCTGACTTTC
v_gene: TRBV10-3; j_gene: TRBJ2-3; d_gene: TRBD2; abundance: few; CDR3aa: CAIRRLAGAQDTQYF; CDR3nt: TGTGCCATCAGACGACTAGCGGGAGCCCAAGATACGCAGTATTTT
v_gene: TRBV7-8; j_gene: TRBJ2-7; d_gene: TRBD1; abundance: few; CDR3aa: CASSTGQGPSQYF; CDR3nt: TGTGCCAGCAGCACCGGACAGGGCCCATCCCAGTACTTC
v_gene: TRBV30; j_gene: TRBJ2-3; d_gene: TRBD2; abundance: .; CDR3aa: CAWNSGASTDTQYF; CDR3nt: TGTGCCTGGAACAGCGGGGCTAGCACAGATACGCAGTATTTT
v_gene: TRBV6-5; j_gene: TRBJ1-1; d_gene: .; abundance: .; CDR3aa: CASSYRGGAAFF; CDR3nt: TGTGCCAGCAGTTATAGGGGCGGAGCAGCTTTCTTT